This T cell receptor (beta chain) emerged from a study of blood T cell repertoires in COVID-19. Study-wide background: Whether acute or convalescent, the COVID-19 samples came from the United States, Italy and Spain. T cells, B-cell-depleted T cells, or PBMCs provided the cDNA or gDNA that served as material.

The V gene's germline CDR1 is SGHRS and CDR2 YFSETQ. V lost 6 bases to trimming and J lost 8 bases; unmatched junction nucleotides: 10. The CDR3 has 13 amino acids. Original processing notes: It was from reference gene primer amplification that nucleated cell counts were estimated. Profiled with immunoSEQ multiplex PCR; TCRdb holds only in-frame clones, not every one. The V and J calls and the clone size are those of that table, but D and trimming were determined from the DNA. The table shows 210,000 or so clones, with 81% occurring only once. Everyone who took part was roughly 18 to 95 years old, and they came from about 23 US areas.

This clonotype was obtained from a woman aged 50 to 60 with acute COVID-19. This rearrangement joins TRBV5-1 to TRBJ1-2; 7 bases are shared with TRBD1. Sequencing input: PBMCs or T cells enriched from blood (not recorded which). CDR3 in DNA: TGCGCCAGCACCAACCGACAGGGAAAGGGCTACACCTTC. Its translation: CASTNRQGKGYTF.